This is a list of T cell receptor beta chains from one sample in a study of blood T cells in healthy people across ages. TCRdb re-called the 5' RACE reads through MiXCR, storing one row per CDR3 protein. Of hundreds of thousands of distinct CDR3 sequences listed, less than 25% are singletons. The sample was also linked to a second study, of T cells of mothers and their children.

The sample comprised blood. These receptors originate from a boy younger than 18 in good health. CDR3s include the opening cysteine and the closing phenylalanine or tryptophan. The D gene is left open where the match is weak. Some rows have no size entry. The others give once, few or many, or a class for an expanded clone.

NA	TRBJ2-1	NA	TRBV7-9	TGTGCCAGCAGCTCGGTGTCCCCCGAGCAGTTCTTC	CASSSVSPEQFF
NA	TRBJ1-4	few	TRBV12-3/TRBV12-4	TGTGCCAGCAGAGACCAAGGACAGAGCAATGAAAAACTGTTTTTT	CASRDQGQSNEKLFF
NA	TRBJ2-1	NA	TRBV7-2	TGTGCCAGCACCACCAGTGGGAGGTACTACAATGAGCAGTTCTTC	CASTTSGRYYNEQFF
NA	TRBJ1-1	few	TRBV20-1	TGCAGTGCTAGATTCCAGGGTGAAGCTTTCTTT	CSARFQGEAFF
TRBD1	TRBJ1-5	few	TRBV6-2/TRBV6-3	TGTGCCAGCAGTTACACCCTGGACAGGGGACGCAATCAGCCCCAGCATTTT	CASSYTLDRGRNQPQHF
NA	TRBJ2-3	NA	TRBV29-1	TGCAGCGTTGAAGATCTTCGACAGGGCACAGATACGCAGTATTTT	CSVEDLRQGTDTQYF
NA	TRBJ2-3	few	TRBV20-1	TGCAGTGCCCTGACTGAGACGCAGTATTTT	CSALTETQYF
NA	TRBJ2-7	few	TRBV5-1	TGCGCCAGCAGCTTGGAGGGGCCCCGGCAGTACTTC	CASSLEGPRQYF
NA	TRBJ2-1	few	TRBV4-1	TGCGCCAGCAGGCCATGGCAGGACTCCTACAATGAGCAGTTCTTC	CASRPWQDSYNEQFF
NA	TRBJ1-1	NA	TRBV24-1	TGTGCCACCAGTGATGGAATCACAGGGAACGCAGCTTTCTTT	CATSDGITGNAAFF
NA	TRBJ2-5	few	TRBV5-8	TGTGCCAGCAGCAGACAGGAGAGGGTGGAGACCCAGTACTTC	CASSRQERVETQYF
TRBD1	TRBJ2-3	NA	TRBV19	TGTGCCAGTGGACAGGGAGATACGCAGTATTTT	CASGQGDTQYF
NA	TRBJ2-3	NA	TRBV10-3	TGTGCCATCATGAGGATTAGCAGTTCGCACAGCACAGATACGCAGTATTTT	CAIMRISSSHSTDTQYF
TRBD1	TRBJ1-2	NA	TRBV20-1	TGCAGTACACCCGCTCCGGGACAGGGAGATGGCTACACCTTC	CSTPAPGQGDGYTF
NA	TRBJ1-3	NA	TRBV14	TGTGCCAGCAGCCAAGTTAGGAGCCCTGGAAACACCATATATTTT	CASSQVRSPGNTIYF
NA	TRBJ1-2	NA	TRBV29-1	TGCAGCGCCGTAATTTGGGGGGATGACTATGGCTACACCTTC	CSAVIWGDDYGYTF